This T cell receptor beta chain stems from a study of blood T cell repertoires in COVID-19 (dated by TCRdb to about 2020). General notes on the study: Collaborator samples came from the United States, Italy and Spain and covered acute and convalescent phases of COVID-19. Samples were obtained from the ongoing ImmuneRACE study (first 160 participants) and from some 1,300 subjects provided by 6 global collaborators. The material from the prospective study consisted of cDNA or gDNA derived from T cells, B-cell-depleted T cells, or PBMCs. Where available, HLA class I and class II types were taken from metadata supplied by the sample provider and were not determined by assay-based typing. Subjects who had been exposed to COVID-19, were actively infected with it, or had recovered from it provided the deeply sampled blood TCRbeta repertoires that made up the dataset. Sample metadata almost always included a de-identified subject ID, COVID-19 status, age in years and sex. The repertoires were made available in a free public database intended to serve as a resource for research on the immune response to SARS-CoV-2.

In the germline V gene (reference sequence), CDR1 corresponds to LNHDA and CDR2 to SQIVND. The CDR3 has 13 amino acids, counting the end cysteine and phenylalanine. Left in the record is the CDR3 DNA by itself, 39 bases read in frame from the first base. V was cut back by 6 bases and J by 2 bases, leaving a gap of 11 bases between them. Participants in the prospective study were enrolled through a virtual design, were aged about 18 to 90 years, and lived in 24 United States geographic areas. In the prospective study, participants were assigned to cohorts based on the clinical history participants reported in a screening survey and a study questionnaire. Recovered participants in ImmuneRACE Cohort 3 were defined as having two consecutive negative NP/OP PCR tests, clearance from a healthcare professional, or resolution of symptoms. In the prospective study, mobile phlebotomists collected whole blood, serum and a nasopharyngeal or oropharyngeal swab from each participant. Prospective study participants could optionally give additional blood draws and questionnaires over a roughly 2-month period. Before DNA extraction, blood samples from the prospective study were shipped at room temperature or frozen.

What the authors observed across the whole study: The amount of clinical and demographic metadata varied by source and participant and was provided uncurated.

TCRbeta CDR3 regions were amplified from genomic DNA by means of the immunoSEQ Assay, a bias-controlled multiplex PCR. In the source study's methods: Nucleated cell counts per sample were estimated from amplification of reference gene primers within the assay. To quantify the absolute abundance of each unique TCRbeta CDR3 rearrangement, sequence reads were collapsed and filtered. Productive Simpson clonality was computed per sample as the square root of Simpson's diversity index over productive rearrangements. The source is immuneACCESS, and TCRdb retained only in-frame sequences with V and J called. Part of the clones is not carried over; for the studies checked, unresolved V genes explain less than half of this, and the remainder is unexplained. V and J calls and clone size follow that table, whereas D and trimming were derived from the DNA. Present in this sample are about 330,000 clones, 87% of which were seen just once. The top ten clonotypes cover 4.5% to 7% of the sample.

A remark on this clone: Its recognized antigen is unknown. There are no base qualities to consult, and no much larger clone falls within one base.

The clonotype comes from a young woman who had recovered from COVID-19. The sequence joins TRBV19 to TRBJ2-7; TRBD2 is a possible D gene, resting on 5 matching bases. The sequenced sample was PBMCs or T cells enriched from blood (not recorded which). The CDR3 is CASRGQEAYEQYF. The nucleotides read TGTGCCAGTAGAGGGCAGGAGGCCTACGAGCAGTACTTC. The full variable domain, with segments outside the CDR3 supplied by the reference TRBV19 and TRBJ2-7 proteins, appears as DGGITQSPKYLFRKEGQNVTLSCEQNLNHDAMYWYRQDPGQGLRLIYYSQIVNDFQKGDIAEGYSVSREKKESFPLTVTSAQKNPTAFYLCASRGQEAYEQYFGPGTRLTVT.